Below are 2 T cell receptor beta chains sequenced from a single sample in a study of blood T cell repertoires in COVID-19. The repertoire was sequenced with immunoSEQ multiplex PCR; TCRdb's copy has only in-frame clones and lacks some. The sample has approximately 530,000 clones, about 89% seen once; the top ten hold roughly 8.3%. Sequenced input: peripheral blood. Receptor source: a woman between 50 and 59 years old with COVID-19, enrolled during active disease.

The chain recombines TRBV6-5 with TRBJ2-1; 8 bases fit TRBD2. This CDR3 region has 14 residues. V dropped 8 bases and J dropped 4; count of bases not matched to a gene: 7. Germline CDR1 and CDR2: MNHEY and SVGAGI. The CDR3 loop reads CASGGGRAYNEQFF. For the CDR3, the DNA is TGTGCCAGCGGCGGGGGGCGGGCTTACAATGAGCAGTTCTTC.

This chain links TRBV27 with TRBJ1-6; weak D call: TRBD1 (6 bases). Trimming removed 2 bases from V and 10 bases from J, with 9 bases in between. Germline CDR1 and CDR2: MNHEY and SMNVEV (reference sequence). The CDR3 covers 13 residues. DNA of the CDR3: TGTGCCAGCAGTTTAGGGGGCGGGTCACCCCTCCACTTT. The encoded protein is CASSLGGGSPLHF.